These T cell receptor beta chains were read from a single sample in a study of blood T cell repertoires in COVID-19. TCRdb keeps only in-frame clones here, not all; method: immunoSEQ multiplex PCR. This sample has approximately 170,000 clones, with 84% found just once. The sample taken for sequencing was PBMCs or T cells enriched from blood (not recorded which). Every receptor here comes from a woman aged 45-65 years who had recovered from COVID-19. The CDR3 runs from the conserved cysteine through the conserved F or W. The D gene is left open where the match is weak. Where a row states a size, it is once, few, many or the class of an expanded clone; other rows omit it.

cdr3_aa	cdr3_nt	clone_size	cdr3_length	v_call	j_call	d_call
CASSIGTLVYEQYF	TGTGCCAGTAGCATCGGGACATTAGTCTACGAGCAGTACTTC	once	14	TRBV19	TRBJ2-7	.
CASSAGNYGYTF	TGTGCCAGCAGTGCAGGAAACTATGGCTACACCTTC	few	12	TRBV6-2/TRBV6-3	TRBJ1-2	.
CASSGREGRDTEAFF	TGTGCCAGCAGCGGCCGTGAGGGGAGGGACACTGAAGCTTTCTTT	.	15	TRBV11-2	TRBJ1-1	.
CATSRDRGHDTQYF	TGTGCCACCAGCAGAGATCGGGGACACGATACGCAGTATTTT	.	14	TRBV15	TRBJ2-3	.
CASAGGANTGELFF	TGTGCCAGTGCGGGGGGTGCTAACACCGGGGAGCTGTTTTTT	.	14	TRBV19	TRBJ2-2	TRBD2
CASSSLTGLAGGGGEQFF	TGTGCCAGCAGCTCTCTAACGGGACTAGCGGGGGGTGGGGGTGAGCAGTTCTTC	.	18	TRBV4-2	TRBJ2-1	TRBD2
CASSPDRRDEQFF	TGCGCCAGCAGCCCGGACAGGCGAGACGAGCAGTTCTTC	.	13	TRBV5-1	TRBJ2-1	TRBD1
CGTGGINQPQHF	TGCGGCACCGGGGGGATCAATCAGCCCCAGCATTTT	few	12	TRBV29-1	TRBJ1-5	.
CASSWGLGPYEQYF	TGTGCCAGCAGTTGGGGACTGGGTCCCTACGAGCAGTACTTC	.	14	TRBV6-5	TRBJ2-7	.
CASSNKGDNEQFF	TGCGCCAGCAGCAACAAGGGGGACAATGAGCAGTTCTTC	.	13	TRBV5-1	TRBJ2-1	.
CASSLTGGVGNTEAFF	TGTGCCAGCAGCTTAACTGGGGGCGTTGGGAACACTGAAGCTTTCTTT	.	16	TRBV7-2	TRBJ1-1	.
CASSLEQGGNSPLHF	TGTGCCAGCAGCTTAGAGCAGGGTGGGAATTCACCCCTCCACTTT	.	15	TRBV7-2	TRBJ1-6	.
CASSLGAGNTDTQYF	TGTGCCAGCAGCTTAGGAGCGGGGAACACAGATACGCAGTATTTT	.	15	TRBV11-3	TRBJ2-3	TRBD2
CASLRLAGTDTQYF	TGTGCCAGTCTTCGACTAGCGGGCACAGATACGCAGTATTTT	.	14	TRBV28	TRBJ2-3	TRBD2
CASSSGGSGGAVETQYF	TGCGCCAGCAGCTCCGGTGGTAGCGGGGGGGCCGTAGAGACCCAGTACTTC	once	17	TRBV5-1	TRBJ2-5	TRBD2
CASSLVGPNTEAFF	TGCGCCAGCAGCTTGGTGGGGCCTAACACTGAAGCTTTCTTT	.	14	TRBV5-1	TRBJ1-1	.
CASSHSGTGGEKLFF	TGTGCCAGCAGCCACTCCGGGACAGGGGGCGAAAAACTGTTTTTT	.	15	TRBV4-2	TRBJ1-4	TRBD1
CASSSGGTGELFF	TGTGCCAGCAGTTCGGGGGGCACGGGGGAGCTGTTTTTT	.	13	TRBV12-3/TRBV12-4	TRBJ2-2	.
CSASRLAGVNEQFF	TGCAGTGCTAGTCGACTAGCGGGAGTCAATGAGCAGTTCTTC	once	14	TRBV20-1	TRBJ2-1	TRBD2
CASSWTGTGDEQYF	TGCGCCAGCAGCTGGACCGGGACAGGTGACGAGCAGTACTTC	.	14	TRBV5-1	TRBJ2-7	TRBD1
CASSPAPGKAYEQYF	TGTGCCAGCTCACCGGCCCCAGGGAAGGCCTACGAGCAGTACTTC	.	15	TRBV18	TRBJ2-7	.
CASRSQGGNEKLFF	TGTGCCAGCAGGAGCCAGGGGGGTAATGAAAAACTGTTTTTT	once	14	TRBV28	TRBJ1-4	TRBD1
CASRKEFGIGTGELFF	TGTGCCAGCCGAAAGGAGTTCGGGATAGGCACCGGGGAGCTGTTTTTT	.	16	TRBV6-4	TRBJ2-2	.
CASSIGQGGDTQYF	TGTGCCAGTAGTATCGGCCAGGGCGGTGATACGCAGTATTTT	.	14	TRBV19	TRBJ2-3	.
CASSLGLAGAGGELFF	TGTGCCAGCAGCCTCGGACTAGCGGGGGCAGGCGGGGAGCTGTTTTTT	.	16	TRBV7-2	TRBJ2-2	TRBD2
CATSDPGTGNPQHF	TGTGCCACCAGTGACCCCGGGACAGGGAACCCCCAGCATTTT	.	14	TRBV24-1	TRBJ1-5	TRBD1
CASSQEGGRSYEQYF	TGCGCCAGCAGCCAAGAGGGGGGGCGAAGCTACGAGCAGTACTTC	.	15	TRBV4-3	TRBJ2-7	.
CASSREPYTENIQYF	TGTGCCAGCAGCCGGGAGCCTTACACCGAAAACATTCAGTACTTC	.	15	TRBV7-9	TRBJ2-4	.
CASTPDTGELFF	TGTGCCAGCACCCCAGACACCGGGGAGCTGTTTTTT	.	12	TRBV7-9	TRBJ2-2	.
CASSLVGRLQETQYF	TGTGCCAGCAGCTTAGTGGGGCGGCTGCAGGAGACCCAGTACTTC	few	15	TRBV7-2	TRBJ2-5	.
CATAGQAPYDQPQHF	TGTGCCACCGCCGGACAGGCTCCGTACGATCAGCCCCAGCATTTT	.	15	TRBV10-3	TRBJ1-5	TRBD1
CASSPGLAGYNEQFF	TGTGCCAGCAGCCCGGGACTAGCGGGTTACAATGAGCAGTTCTTC	.	15	TRBV7-2	TRBJ2-1	TRBD2
CASSFTSGPYEQYF	TGTGCCAGCAGCTTCACTAGCGGGCCCTACGAGCAGTACTTC	.	14	TRBV11-2	TRBJ2-7	TRBD2
CASSFAIESGITDTQYF	TGTGCCAGCAGTTTCGCGATAGAAAGCGGGATCACAGATACGCAGTATTTT	.	17	TRBV28	TRBJ2-3	TRBD2
CASSPSGSYEQYF	TGTGCCAGCAGCCCATCGGGGTCCTACGAGCAGTACTTC	.	13	TRBV7-2	TRBJ2-7	.
CASSLDTSQETQYF	TGCGCCAGCAGCTTGGATACATCACAAGAGACCCAGTACTTC	.	14	TRBV5-1	TRBJ2-5	.
CASSFRDRGQKLFF	TGTGCCAGCAGCTTTCGGGACAGGGGGCAAAAACTGTTTTTT	.	14	TRBV5-6	TRBJ1-4	TRBD1